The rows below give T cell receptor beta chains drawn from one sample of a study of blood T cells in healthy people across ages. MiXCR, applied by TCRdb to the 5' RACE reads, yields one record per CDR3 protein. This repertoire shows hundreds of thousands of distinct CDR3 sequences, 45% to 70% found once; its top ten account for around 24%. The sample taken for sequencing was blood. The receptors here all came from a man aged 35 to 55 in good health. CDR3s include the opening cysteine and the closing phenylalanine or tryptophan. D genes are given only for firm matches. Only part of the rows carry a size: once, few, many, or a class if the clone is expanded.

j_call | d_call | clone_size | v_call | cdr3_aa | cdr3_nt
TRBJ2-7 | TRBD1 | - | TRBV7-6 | CASSLVPRGDRGEQYF | TGTGCCAGCAGCTTAGTACCAAGGGGGGACAGGGGTGAGCAGTACTTC
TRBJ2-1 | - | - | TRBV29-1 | CSVGTPSDTQFF | TGCAGCGTTGGGACCCCTTCAGATACGCAGTTCTTC
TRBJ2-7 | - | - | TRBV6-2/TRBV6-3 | CASMGHEQYF | TGTGCCAGCATGGGGCACGAGCAGTACTTC
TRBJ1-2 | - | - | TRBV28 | CASNGAPLGLGAGYTF | TGTGCCAGCAATGGGGCTCCTTTGGGCTTAGGTGCTGGCTACACCTTC
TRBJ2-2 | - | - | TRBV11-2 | CASSMISGTNTGELFF | TGTGCCAGCAGCATGATTAGCGGAACGAACACCGGGGAGCTGTTTTTT
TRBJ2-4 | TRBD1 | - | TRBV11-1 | CASSSGHTGGVGNIQYF | TGTGCCAGCAGCTCGGGACACACAGGGGGTGTTGGAAACATTCAGTACTTC
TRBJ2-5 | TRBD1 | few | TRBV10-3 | CATGERTGQETQYF | TGTGCCACCGGCGAGAGGACAGGGCAAGAGACCCAGTACTTC
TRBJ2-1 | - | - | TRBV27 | CASRGRGGSVNEQFF | TGTGCCAGCCGGGGACGGGGCGGGTCTGTCAATGAGCAGTTCTTC
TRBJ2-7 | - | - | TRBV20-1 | CSVARPDYEQYF | TGCTCGGTAGCCAGACCCGACTACGAGCAGTACTTC
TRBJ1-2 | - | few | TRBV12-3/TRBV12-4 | CASRRGGYTF | TGTGCCAGCCGACGGGGTGGCTACACCTTC
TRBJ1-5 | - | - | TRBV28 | CASRSFSPNQPQHF | TGTGCCAGCAGGTCCTTCAGTCCCAATCAGCCCCAGCATTTT
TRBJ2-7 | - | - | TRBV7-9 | CASSSGRRTYEQYF | TGTGCCAGCAGCTCAGGACGGAGAACCTACGAGCAGTACTTC
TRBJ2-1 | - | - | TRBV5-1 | CASSRTQSSYNEQFF | TGCGCCAGCAGCCGGACTCAGAGCTCCTACAATGAGCAGTTCTTC
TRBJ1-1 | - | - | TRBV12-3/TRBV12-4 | CASMDPTRYVTEAFF | TGTGCCAGCATGGACCCGACCCGGTATGTCACTGAAGCTTTCTTT
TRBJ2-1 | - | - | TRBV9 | CASSVGGVAKGNEQFF | TGTGCCAGCAGCGTAGGGGGGGTTGCAAAGGGCAATGAGCAGTTCTTC
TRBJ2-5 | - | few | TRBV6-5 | CASSHGGGMYQETQYF | TGTGCCAGCTCCCACGGTGGCGGGATGTACCAAGAGACCCAGTACTTC
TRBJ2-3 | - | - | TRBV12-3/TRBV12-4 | CASRVRTDTQYF | TGTGCCAGCAGAGTTAGGACAGATACGCAGTATTTT
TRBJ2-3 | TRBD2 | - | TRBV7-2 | CASSLTLLAGATDTQYF | TGTGCCAGCAGCTTAACTCTACTAGCGGGGGCCACAGATACGCAGTATTTT
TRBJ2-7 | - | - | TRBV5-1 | CASSLGPTRTPYEQYF | TGCGCCAGCAGCTTGGGCCCGACACGTACCCCCTACGAGCAGTACTTC
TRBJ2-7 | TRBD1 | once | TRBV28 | CASSRTGFIGEQYF | TGTGCCAGCAGTCGGACAGGGTTTATCGGCGAGCAGTACTTC
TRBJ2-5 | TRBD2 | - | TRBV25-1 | CASSGLDLKETQYF | TGTGCCAGCAGCGGACTAGACCTAAAAGAGACCCAGTACTTC
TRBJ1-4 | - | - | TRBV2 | CATKKGGPNEKLFF | TGTGCCACCAAGAAAGGGGGGCCTAATGAAAAACTGTTTTTT
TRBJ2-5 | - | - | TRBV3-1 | CANSRGRGGTQYF | TGTGCCAACAGCCGAGGACGAGGGGGGACCCAGTACTTC
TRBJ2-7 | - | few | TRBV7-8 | CASSSRPNEQYF | TGTGCCAGCAGCTCTCGGCCCAACGAGCAGTACTTC
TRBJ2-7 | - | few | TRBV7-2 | CATKQGFGSYEQYF | TGTGCCACCAAGCAGGGGTTTGGGTCCTACGAGCAGTACTTC
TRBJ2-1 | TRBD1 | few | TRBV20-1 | CSAAPARGQGINNEQFF | TGCAGTGCTGCCCCCGCCCGGGGACAGGGCATCAACAATGAGCAGTTCTTC
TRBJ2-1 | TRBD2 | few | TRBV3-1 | CASSQGLAGRREQFF | TGTGCCAGCAGCCAAGGTCTAGCGGGGCGTCGTGAGCAGTTCTTC
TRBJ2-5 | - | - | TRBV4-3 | CASSQEWVEGETQYF | TGCGCCAGCAGCCAAGAGTGGGTCGAGGGCGAGACCCAGTACTTC
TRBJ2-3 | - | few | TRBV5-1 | CASSLAGEDTQYF | TGCGCCAGCAGCTTGGCCGGGGAAGATACGCAGTATTTT
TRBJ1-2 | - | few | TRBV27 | CASSLIPGNYGYTF | TGTGCCAGCAGTTTGATCCCCGGGAACTATGGCTACACCTTC
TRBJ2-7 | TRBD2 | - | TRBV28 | CASSSSALGTSGRAAYEQYF | TGTGCCAGCAGCTCTTCGGCCCTCGGGACTAGCGGGAGGGCCGCCTACGAGCAGTACTTC
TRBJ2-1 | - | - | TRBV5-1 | CASSLSMSNEQFF | TGCGCCAGCAGCTTGAGTATGTCAAATGAGCAGTTCTTC
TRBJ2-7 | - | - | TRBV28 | CASTRVSLSSYNEQYF | TGTGCCAGCACCCGCGTCTCGTTAAGCTCCTACAATGAGCAGTACTTC
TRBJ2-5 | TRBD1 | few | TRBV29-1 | CSVEDPRTGPRMTQYF | TGCAGCGTTGAAGACCCCAGGACAGGTCCGCGGATGACCCAGTACTTC
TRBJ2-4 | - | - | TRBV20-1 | CSARPNRLAKNIQYF | TGCAGTGCTAGACCGAATCGCTTAGCCAAAAACATTCAGTACTTC
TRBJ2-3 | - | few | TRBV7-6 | CASSLASAIRGDTQYF | TGTGCCAGCAGCTTAGCGTCGGCCATCCGAGGGGATACGCAGTATTTT
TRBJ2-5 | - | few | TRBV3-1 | CASSPDRSLGTQYF | TGTGCCAGCAGCCCCGACAGGTCCTTGGGGACCCAGTACTTC
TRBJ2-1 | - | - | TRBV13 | CASSLGQGKQFF | TGTGCCAGCAGCTTAGGTCAGGGGAAGCAGTTCTTC
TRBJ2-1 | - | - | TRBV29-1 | CSVAGFVPYNEQFF | TGCAGCGTTGCTGGATTTGTACCCTACAATGAGCAGTTCTTC
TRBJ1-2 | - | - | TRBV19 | CASSISARGYTF | TGTGCCAGTAGTATATCGGCTCGGGGCTACACCTTC
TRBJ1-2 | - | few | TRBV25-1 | CASSEYGSYGYTF | TGTGCCAGCAGTGAATACGGGAGCTATGGCTACACCTTC
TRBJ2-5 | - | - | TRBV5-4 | CASRPGGRETQYF | TGTGCCAGCAGGCCAGGGGGGCGGGAGACCCAGTACTTC
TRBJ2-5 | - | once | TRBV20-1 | CSAPRDFIPETQYF | TGCAGTGCGCCCCGGGACTTCATTCCAGAGACCCAGTACTTC
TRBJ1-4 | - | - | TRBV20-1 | CSATPSAFGEPFF | TGCAGTGCTACTCCGTCGGCGTTCGGAGAACCGTTTTTT
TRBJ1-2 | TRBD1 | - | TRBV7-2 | CASSGRDRGGSGYTF | TGTGCCAGCAGCGGGCGGGACAGGGGAGGAAGTGGCTACACCTTC
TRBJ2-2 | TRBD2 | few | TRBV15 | CATSGTSETGELFF | TGTGCCACCAGCGGGACTAGCGAAACCGGGGAGCTGTTTTTT
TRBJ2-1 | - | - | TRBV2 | CANKLDQSSYNEQFF | TGTGCCAACAAACTAGATCAGAGCTCCTACAATGAGCAGTTCTTC
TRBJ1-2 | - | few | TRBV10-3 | CATQGYFYGYTF | TGTGCCACCCAGGGATACTTCTATGGCTACACCTTC
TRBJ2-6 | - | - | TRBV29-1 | CSVMVSGANVLTF | TGCAGCGTTATGGTCTCTGGGGCCAACGTCCTGACTTTC
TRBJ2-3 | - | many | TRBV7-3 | CASSWSGDTSTDTQYF | TGTGCCAGCAGCTGGAGTGGGGATACTAGCACAGATACGCAGTATTTT
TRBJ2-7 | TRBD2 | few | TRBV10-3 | CAISPAGDPYEQYF | TGTGCCATCAGTCCAGCGGGAGACCCCTACGAGCAGTACTTC
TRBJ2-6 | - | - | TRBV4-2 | CASSQDLATGANVLTF | TGTGCCAGCAGCCAAGATCTGGCGACCGGGGCCAACGTCCTGACTTTC